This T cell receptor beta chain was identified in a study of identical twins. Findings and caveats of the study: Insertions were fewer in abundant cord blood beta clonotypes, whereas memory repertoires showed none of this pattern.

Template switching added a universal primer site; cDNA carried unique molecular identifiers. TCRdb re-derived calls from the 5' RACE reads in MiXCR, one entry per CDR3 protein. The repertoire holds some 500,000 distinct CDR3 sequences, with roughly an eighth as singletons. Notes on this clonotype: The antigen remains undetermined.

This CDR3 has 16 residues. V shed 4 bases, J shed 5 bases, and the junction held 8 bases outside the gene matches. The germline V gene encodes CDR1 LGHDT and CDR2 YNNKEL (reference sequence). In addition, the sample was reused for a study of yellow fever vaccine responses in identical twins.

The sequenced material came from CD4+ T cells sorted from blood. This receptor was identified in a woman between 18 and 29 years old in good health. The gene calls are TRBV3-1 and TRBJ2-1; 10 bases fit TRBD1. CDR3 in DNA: TGTGCCAGCAGCCGATCCCGGGACAGGGGTAACAATGAGCAGTTCTTC. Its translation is CASSRSRDRGNNEQFF.